The clone carrying this TCR beta chain was observed a single time. The data were obtained in a study of CD8+ T cells in alopecia areata. Study-level information: Those patients who were treated received oral tofacitinib, which was given at 5 to 10 mg twice daily for moderate-to-severe alopecia areata.

Sequencing templates came from extracted RNA that was reverse transcribed into cDNA. The table came from immunoSEQ multiplex PCR; TCRdb's copy has only in-frame clones and leaves some out. The repertoire includes 150,000 or so clones, under 60% of them detected once, and roughly 19% sits in the top ten. Sample: CD8+ T cells sorted from blood, taken at week 0. The receptor comes from a human donor with alopecia areata.

CDR3 protein: CASSTTDMNTEAFF. As DNA, the CDR3 is TGCGCCAGCAGCACGACGGACATGAACACTGAAGCTTTCTTT. The chain links TRBV4-1 to TRBJ1-1; perhaps TRBD1 as D (5 bases). V lost 5 bases, J lost 0 bases, and 10 bases lay in between. Germline V gene data show CDR1 as MGHRA and CDR2 as YSYEKL. This CDR3 has 14 amino acids.